A selection of T cell receptor beta chains follows, all from one sample in a study of T cell changes during pregnancy in multiple sclerosis. The table came from immunoSEQ multiplex PCR; TCRdb's copy has only in-frame clones and leaves some out. The data show 20,000 to 25,000 clones, 75% to 90% seen once. The sequences come from CD4+ T cells from peripheral blood mononuclear cells, collected in the first trimester of pregnancy. The receptors stem from a female donor in good health, enrolled as a control in a pregnancy study. Both conserved end residues are part of each CDR3. Each record gives: clone size, D gene, J gene, V gene, CDR3 protein, CDR3 DNA. The D gene is left open where the match is weak. The listing skips clone size in some rows; elsewhere it reads once, few, many or a size class.

abundance: NA; d_gene: NA; j_gene: TRBJ2-4; v_gene: TRBV5-6; CDR3aa: CASSQYKNIQYF; CDR3nt: TGTGCCAGCAGCCAGTATAAAAACATTCAGTACTTC
abundance: NA; d_gene: TRBD1; j_gene: TRBJ1-6; v_gene: TRBV19; CDR3aa: CASYPGQGSSPLHF; CDR3nt: TGTGCCAGTTATCCGGGACAGGGCAGTTCACCCCTCCACTTT
abundance: once; d_gene: TRBD1; j_gene: TRBJ1-1; v_gene: TRBV7-9; CDR3aa: CASSPKPGQGARTEAFF; CDR3nt: TGTGCCAGCAGCCCAAAGCCGGGACAGGGGGCCCGGACTGAAGCTTTCTTT
abundance: NA; d_gene: TRBD1; j_gene: TRBJ1-1; v_gene: TRBV4-2; CDR3aa: CASSQDFRDRAYKDTEAFF; CDR3nt: TGTGCCAGCAGCCAAGATTTCCGGGACAGGGCGTATAAGGACACTGAAGCTTTCTTT
abundance: NA; d_gene: TRBD1; j_gene: TRBJ2-1; v_gene: TRBV18; CDR3aa: CASSPRTGVRNEQFF; CDR3nt: TGTGCCAGCTCACCCCGGACAGGGGTCCGCAATGAGCAGTTCTTC
abundance: NA; d_gene: TRBD1; j_gene: TRBJ2-5; v_gene: TRBV6-6; CDR3aa: CASGYRGELETQYF; CDR3nt: TGTGCCAGCGGATACAGGGGGGAATTGGAGACCCAGTACTTC
abundance: NA; d_gene: NA; j_gene: TRBJ1-4; v_gene: TRBV19; CDR3aa: CASSIAGESGKLFF; CDR3nt: TGTGCCAGTAGTATTGCAGGGGAATCCGGAAAACTGTTTTTT
abundance: NA; d_gene: NA; j_gene: TRBJ1-1; v_gene: TRBV30; CDR3aa: CAKQGMNTEAFF; CDR3nt: TGTGCCAAACAGGGCATGAACACTGAAGCTTTCTTT
abundance: once; d_gene: NA; j_gene: TRBJ2-4; v_gene: TRBV6-1; CDR3aa: CASSEGIGGNAQYF; CDR3nt: TGTGCCAGCAGTGAAGGGATCGGGGGTAATGCTCAGTACTTC
abundance: NA; d_gene: NA; j_gene: TRBJ2-1; v_gene: TRBV6-5; CDR3aa: CASSLRGFNEQFF; CDR3nt: TGTGCCAGCAGCCTCCGGGGGTTTAATGAGCAGTTCTTC
abundance: NA; d_gene: TRBD1; j_gene: TRBJ2-1; v_gene: TRBV4-1; CDR3aa: CASSQGTGGNEQFF; CDR3nt: TGCGCCAGCAGCCAGGGGACAGGGGGCAATGAGCAGTTCTTC
abundance: NA; d_gene: NA; j_gene: TRBJ1-2; v_gene: TRBV19; CDR3aa: CASSIEGSSGYTF; CDR3nt: TGTGCCAGTAGTATAGAGGGCAGTTCCGGCTACACCTTC
abundance: NA; d_gene: TRBD1; j_gene: TRBJ1-6; v_gene: TRBV19; CDR3aa: CASSGATGASSYNSPLHF; CDR3nt: TGTGCCAGTAGTGGGGCGACAGGGGCGAGCTCCTATAATTCACCCCTCCACTTT
abundance: NA; d_gene: NA; j_gene: TRBJ2-1; v_gene: TRBV9; CDR3aa: CASSVEPGQGLYNEQFF; CDR3nt: TGTGCCAGCAGCGTAGAACCTGGGCAGGGCCTATACAATGAGCAGTTCTTC
abundance: once; d_gene: NA; j_gene: TRBJ1-1; v_gene: TRBV11-2; CDR3aa: CASSAGVRGGWYTEAFF; CDR3nt: TGTGCCAGCAGCGCCGGAGTCAGGGGAGGGTGGTACACTGAAGCTTTCTTT
abundance: NA; d_gene: TRBD2; j_gene: TRBJ2-1; v_gene: TRBV5-5; CDR3aa: CASSGGLAGENEQFF; CDR3nt: TGTGCCAGCAGCGGGGGACTAGCGGGGGAGAATGAGCAGTTCTTC
abundance: once; d_gene: NA; j_gene: TRBJ2-5; v_gene: TRBV4-2; CDR3aa: CASSRDREETQYF; CDR3nt: TGTGCCAGCAGCCGCGACAGAGAAGAGACCCAGTACTTC